This is a list of T cell receptor beta chains from one sample in a study of cytomegalovirus exposure and HLA in healthy donors. TCRdb's table, derived via immunoSEQ multiplex PCR, lists solely in-frame clones and lacks some. The sample has about 140,000 clones; 68% are singletons. The sample consisted of PBMCs. The receptors stem from a man in his thirties or forties in good health and CMV-seropositive. CDR3s leave out the opening cysteine and the closing phenylalanine or tryptophan. Fields, in order: V gene, CDR3 protein.

>TRBV5-1
ASSPQGNWRNIQY
>TRBV7-9
ASSSKTGAILNTEAF
>TRBV10-1
ASGYGADTQY
>TRBV27
ASSLKAGGVVSYNEQF
>TRBV19
ASSIDRLSYGYT
>TRBV6-1
ASSTLGQGASPQH
>TRBV7-3
ASSAGTRASGELF
>TRBV28
ASSPPSGRAGSTDTQY
>TRBV12-5
ASGTLLSGSGEQY
>TRBV11-2
ASSFGNPTGVETQY
>TRBV5-1
ASTRGQGLYEQY
>TRBV28
ASLGGGGYTDTQY
>TRBV19
ASSMTSGGYNEQF
>TRBV19
ASNPSGQGVIAEAF
>TRBV28
ASRRREGGTDTQY
>TRBV7-8
ASSLVGLAGVAEQF
>TRBV9
ASSVESWGTPSTDTQY
>TRBV7-3
TSSPPGGELF
>TRBV7-6
ASSLSSGSYEQY
>TRBV10-1
ASSDSPGKAF
>TRBV5-1
ASGGVHNEQF
>TRBV9
ASSASLINTQY